These T cell receptor beta chains were read from a single sample in a study of OX40 agonist ivuxolimab in advanced cancers. Sequencing was performed with immunoSEQ multiplex PCR; in TCRdb, only in-frame clones are kept and a portion is missing. The table has tens of thousands of clones, approximately 90% seen once. The sample in question was CD4+ or CD8+ T cells sorted from blood, obtained in a trial of the OX40 agonist ivuxolimab. All receptors derive from an adult with an advanced solid tumor such as melanoma, head and neck, liver or kidney cancer. CDR3s include the opening cysteine and the closing phenylalanine or tryptophan. The D gene is left open where the match is weak. Only part of the rows carry a size: once, few, many, or a class if the clone is expanded.

abundance: -
j_gene: TRBJ2-2
v_gene: TRBV27
d_gene: -
CDR3nt: TGTGCCAGCCGCCTTGAAAGAGGCACCGGGGAGCTGTTTTTT
CDR3aa: CASRLERGTGELFF

abundance: -
j_gene: TRBJ1-6
v_gene: TRBV27
d_gene: TRBD1
CDR3nt: TGTGCCAGCAGCCGAACGACAGGGGTTAATTCACCCCTCCACTTT
CDR3aa: CASSRTTGVNSPLHF

abundance: -
j_gene: TRBJ2-4
v_gene: TRBV5-4
d_gene: -
CDR3nt: TGTGCCAGCAGCAAAAGTAGGTCCCCAAACATTCAGTACTTC
CDR3aa: CASSKSRSPNIQYF

abundance: few
j_gene: TRBJ1-1
v_gene: TRBV18
d_gene: -
CDR3nt: TGTGCCAGCTCACCACGGGAGGGACTTAACACTGAAGCTTTCTTT
CDR3aa: CASSPREGLNTEAFF

abundance: -
j_gene: TRBJ2-7
v_gene: TRBV5-4
d_gene: -
CDR3nt: TGTGCCAGCAGCCAAGGCTCTAGCTCCTACGAGCAGTACTTC
CDR3aa: CASSQGSSSYEQYF

abundance: few
j_gene: TRBJ2-1
v_gene: TRBV5-1
d_gene: TRBD1
CDR3nt: TGCGCCAGCAGCTTGAGCCGGACAGGGTCAGTTAGTGAGCAGTTCTTC
CDR3aa: CASSLSRTGSVSEQFF

abundance: -
j_gene: TRBJ2-3
v_gene: TRBV20-1
d_gene: -
CDR3nt: TGCAGTGCTTCTGATACGCAGTATTTT
CDR3aa: CSASDTQYF

abundance: -
j_gene: TRBJ2-2
v_gene: TRBV19
d_gene: -
CDR3nt: TGTGCCAGTAGTAGCGTTACTACGAACACCGGGGAGCTGTTTTTT
CDR3aa: CASSSVTTNTGELFF

abundance: -
j_gene: TRBJ2-1
v_gene: TRBV11-2
d_gene: TRBD1
CDR3nt: TGTGCCAGCAGCCCAGCAGGGACAGGCAGAGGGTATGGGCAGTTCTTC
CDR3aa: CASSPAGTGRGYGQFF

abundance: -
j_gene: TRBJ2-3
v_gene: TRBV6-5
d_gene: TRBD2
CDR3nt: TGTGCCAGCAGAAAAGCGGGAGCTGCAGATACGCAGTATTTT
CDR3aa: CASRKAGAADTQYF

abundance: -
j_gene: TRBJ2-1
v_gene: TRBV19
d_gene: TRBD2
CDR3nt: TGTGCCAGTAGCCTGACTAGCGGGCGTCTTCCTGAGCAGTTCTTC
CDR3aa: CASSLTSGRLPEQFF

abundance: -
j_gene: TRBJ2-1
v_gene: TRBV9
d_gene: -
CDR3nt: TGTGCCAGCAGCGTTCAGGATGAGCAGTTCTTC
CDR3aa: CASSVQDEQFF

abundance: -
j_gene: TRBJ1-2
v_gene: TRBV30
d_gene: TRBD1
CDR3nt: TGTGCCTGGAGTGGGACAGGGGGCGAACTCGGCTATGGCTACACCTTC
CDR3aa: CAWSGTGGELGYGYTF

abundance: -
j_gene: TRBJ2-1
v_gene: TRBV6-4
d_gene: -
CDR3nt: TGTGCCAGCAGTGCACAGGGTCCATACAATGAGCAGTTCTTC
CDR3aa: CASSAQGPYNEQFF

abundance: -
j_gene: TRBJ1-5
v_gene: TRBV19
d_gene: TRBD1
CDR3nt: TGTGCCAGTAGTCCTACAGGGGGGAGGGGCAATCAGCCCCAGCATTTT
CDR3aa: CASSPTGGRGNQPQHF

abundance: -
j_gene: TRBJ2-1
v_gene: TRBV11-1
d_gene: -
CDR3nt: TGTGCCAGCAGCTTAGTTCCCAGCGACTCCTACAATGAGCAGTTCTTC
CDR3aa: CASSLVPSDSYNEQFF

abundance: -
j_gene: TRBJ1-5
v_gene: TRBV11-2
d_gene: TRBD1
CDR3nt: TGTGCCAGCAGCTTAAGACAAGGGGGCGATCAGCCCCAGCATTTT
CDR3aa: CASSLRQGGDQPQHF